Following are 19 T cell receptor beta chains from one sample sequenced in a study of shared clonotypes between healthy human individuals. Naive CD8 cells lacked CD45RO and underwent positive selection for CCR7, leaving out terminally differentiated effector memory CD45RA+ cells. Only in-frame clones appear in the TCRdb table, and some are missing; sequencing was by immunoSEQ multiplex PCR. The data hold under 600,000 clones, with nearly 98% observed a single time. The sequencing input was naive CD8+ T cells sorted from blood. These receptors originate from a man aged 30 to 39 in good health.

The CDR3 loop reads CASSQGLARPGELFF. For the CDR3, the DNA is TGTGCCAGCAGTCAGGGACTAGCCCGACCCGGGGAGCTGTTTTTT. The chain has TRBV28 and TRBJ2-2; TRBD2 matches 9 bases. The germline V gene has CDR1 MDHEN and CDR2 SYDVKM. This CDR3 has 15 amino acids. The V segment lost 5 bases and the J segment 6 bases; nucleotides outside the gene matches: 7.

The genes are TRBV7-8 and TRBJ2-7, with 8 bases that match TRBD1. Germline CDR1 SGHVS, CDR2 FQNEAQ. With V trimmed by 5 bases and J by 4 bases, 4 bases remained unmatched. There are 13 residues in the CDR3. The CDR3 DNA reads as TGTGCCAGCAGCATCGGGACAGGTTACGAGCAGTACTTC. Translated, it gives CASSIGTGYEQYF.

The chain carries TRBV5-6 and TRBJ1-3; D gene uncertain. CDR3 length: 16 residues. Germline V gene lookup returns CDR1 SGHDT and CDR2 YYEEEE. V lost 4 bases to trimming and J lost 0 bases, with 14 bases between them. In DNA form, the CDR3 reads TGTGCCAGCAGCCCCCCGCCGGGGTTCTCTGGAAACACCATATATTTT. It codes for CASSPPPGFSGNTIYF.

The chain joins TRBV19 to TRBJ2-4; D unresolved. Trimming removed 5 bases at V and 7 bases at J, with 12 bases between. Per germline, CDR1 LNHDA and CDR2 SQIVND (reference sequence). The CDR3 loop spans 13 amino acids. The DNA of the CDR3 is TGTGCCAGTAGTTTTGGGGATATGAACATTCAGTACTTC. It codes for CASSFGDMNIQYF. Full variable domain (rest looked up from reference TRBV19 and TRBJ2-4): DGGITQSPKYLFRKEGQNVTLSCEQNLNHDAMYWYRQDPGQGLRLIYYSQIVNDFQKGDIAEGYSVSREKKESFPLTVTSAQKNPTAFYLCASSFGDMNIQYFGAGTRLSVL.

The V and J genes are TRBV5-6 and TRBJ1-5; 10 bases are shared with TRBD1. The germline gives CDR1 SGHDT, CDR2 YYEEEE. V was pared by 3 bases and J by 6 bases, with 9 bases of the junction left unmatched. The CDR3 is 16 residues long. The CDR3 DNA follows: TGTGCCAGCAGCTCCCACGGGACAGGGGCAGGTCAGCCCCAGCATTTT. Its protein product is CASSSHGTGAGQPQHF.

This CDR3 is CASSHLDEQFF. As DNA, the CDR3 is TGTGCCAGCTCTCACTTGGATGAGCAGTTCTTC. This rearrangement joins TRBV5-6 to TRBJ2-1, with D hard to call. The germline V gene has CDR1 SGHDT and CDR2 YYEEEE. CDR3 length: 11 residues. The ends were cut back, 7 bases at V and 8 bases at J, with 10 bases in the middle.

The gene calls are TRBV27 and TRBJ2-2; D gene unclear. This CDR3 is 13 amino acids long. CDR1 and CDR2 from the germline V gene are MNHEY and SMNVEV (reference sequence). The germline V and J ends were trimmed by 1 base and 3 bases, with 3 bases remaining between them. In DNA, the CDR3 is TGTGCCAGCAGTTTATTTGACACCGGGGAGCTGTTTTTT. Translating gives CASSLFDTGELFF.

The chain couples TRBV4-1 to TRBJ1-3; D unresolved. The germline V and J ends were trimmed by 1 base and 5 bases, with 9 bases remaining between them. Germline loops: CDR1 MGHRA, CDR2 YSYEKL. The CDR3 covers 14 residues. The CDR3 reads CASSQGLNRNTIYF. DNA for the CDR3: TGCGCCAGCAGCCAAGGGTTAAACCGAAACACCATATATTTT.

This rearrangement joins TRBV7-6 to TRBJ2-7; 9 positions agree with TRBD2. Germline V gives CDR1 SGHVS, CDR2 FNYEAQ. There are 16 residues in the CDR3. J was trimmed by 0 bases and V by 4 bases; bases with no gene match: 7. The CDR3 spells CASSSPTSGDSYEQYF. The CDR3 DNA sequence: TGTGCCAGCAGCTCCCCGACTAGCGGAGACTCCTACGAGCAGTACTTC.

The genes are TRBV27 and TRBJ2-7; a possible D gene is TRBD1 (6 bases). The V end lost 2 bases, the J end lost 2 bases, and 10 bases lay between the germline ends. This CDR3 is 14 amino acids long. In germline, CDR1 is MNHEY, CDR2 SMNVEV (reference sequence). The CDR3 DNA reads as TGTGCCAGCAGTTTAATTGACAGGCCCTACGAGCAGTACTTC. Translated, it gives CASSLIDRPYEQYF.

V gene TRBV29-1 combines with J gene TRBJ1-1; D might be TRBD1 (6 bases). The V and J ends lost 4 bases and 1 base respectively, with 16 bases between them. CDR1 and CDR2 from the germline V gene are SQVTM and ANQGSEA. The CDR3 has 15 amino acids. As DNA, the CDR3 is TGCAGCGTTGCAGGCGGGGACAACGCGAACACTGAAGCTTTCTTT. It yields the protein CSVAGGDNANTEAFF. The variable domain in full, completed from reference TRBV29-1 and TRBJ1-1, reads SAVISQKPSRDICQRGTSLTIQCQVDSQVTMMFWYRQQPGQSLTLIATANQGSEATYESGFVIDKFPISRPNLTFSTLTVSNMSPEDSSIYLCSVAGGDNANTEAFFGQGTRLTVV.

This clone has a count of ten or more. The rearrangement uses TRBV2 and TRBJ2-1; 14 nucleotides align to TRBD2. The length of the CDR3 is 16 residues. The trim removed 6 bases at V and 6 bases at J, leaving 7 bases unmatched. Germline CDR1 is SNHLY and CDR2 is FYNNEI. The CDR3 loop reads CASSAKGTSGSNEQFF. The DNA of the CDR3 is TGTGCCAGCAGCGCGAAAGGGACTAGCGGGAGCAATGAGCAGTTCTTC.

CDR3 bases: TGTGCCACCCCTACTAGCGAGGGCTACAATGAGCAGTTCTTC. Translating gives CATPTSEGYNEQFF. The chain carries TRBV7-9 and TRBJ2-1; TRBD2 aligns across 7 bases. The germline CDR1 and CDR2 sequences are SEHNR and FQNEAQ (reference sequence). The length of the CDR3 is 14 residues. Losses at the gene ends were 10 bases for V and 3 bases for J; bases not matched to a gene: 9.

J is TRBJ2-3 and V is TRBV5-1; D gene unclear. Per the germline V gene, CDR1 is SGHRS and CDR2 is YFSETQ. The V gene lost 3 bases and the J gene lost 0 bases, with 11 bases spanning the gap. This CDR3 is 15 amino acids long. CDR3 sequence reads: CASSYGEASTDTQYF. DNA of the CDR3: TGCGCCAGCAGCTACGGTGAGGCTAGCACAGATACGCAGTATTTT.

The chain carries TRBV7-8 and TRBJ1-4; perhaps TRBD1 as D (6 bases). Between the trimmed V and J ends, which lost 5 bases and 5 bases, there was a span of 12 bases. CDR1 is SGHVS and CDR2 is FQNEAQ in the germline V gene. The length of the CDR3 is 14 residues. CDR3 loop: CASSHRQENEKLFF. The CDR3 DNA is TGTGCCAGCAGCCACCGACAGGAAAATGAAAAACTGTTTTTT.

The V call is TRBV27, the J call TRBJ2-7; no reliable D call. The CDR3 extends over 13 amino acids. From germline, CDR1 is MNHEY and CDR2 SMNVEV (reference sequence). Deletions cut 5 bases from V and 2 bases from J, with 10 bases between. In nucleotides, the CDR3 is TGTGCCAGCAGTGTACTCCCTCCCTACGAGCAGTACTTC. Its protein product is CASSVLPPYEQYF.

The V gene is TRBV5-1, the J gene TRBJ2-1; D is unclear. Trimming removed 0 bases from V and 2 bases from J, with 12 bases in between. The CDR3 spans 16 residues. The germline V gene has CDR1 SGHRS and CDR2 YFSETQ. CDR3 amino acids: CASSLVSHLTYNEQFF. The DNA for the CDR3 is TGCGCCAGCAGCTTGGTTAGCCACTTAACCTACAATGAGCAGTTCTTC. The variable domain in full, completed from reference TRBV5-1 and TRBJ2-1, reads KAGVTQTPRYLIKTRGQQVTLSCSPISGHRSVSWYQQTPGQGLQFLFEYFSETQRNKGNFPGRFSGRQFSNSRSEMNVSTLELGDSALYLCASSLVSHLTYNEQFFGPGTRLTVL.

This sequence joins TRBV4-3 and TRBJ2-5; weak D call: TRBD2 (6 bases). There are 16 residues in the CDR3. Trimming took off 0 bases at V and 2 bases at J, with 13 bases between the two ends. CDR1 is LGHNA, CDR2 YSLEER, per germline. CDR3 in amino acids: CASSQEGSGVQETQYF. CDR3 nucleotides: TGCGCCAGCAGCCAAGAGGGTAGCGGAGTACAAGAGACCCAGTACTTC.

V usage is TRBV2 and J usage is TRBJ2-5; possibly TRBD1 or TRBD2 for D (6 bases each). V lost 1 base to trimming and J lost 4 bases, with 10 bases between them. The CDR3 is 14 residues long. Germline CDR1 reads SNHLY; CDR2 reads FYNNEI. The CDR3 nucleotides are TGTGCCAGCAGTGAAGTCTGGGGGGCAGAGACCCAGTACTTC. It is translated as CASSEVWGAETQYF. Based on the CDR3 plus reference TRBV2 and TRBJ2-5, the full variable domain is EPEVTQTPSHQVTQMGQEVILRCVPISNHLYFYWYRQILGQKVEFLVSFYNNEISEKSEIFDDQFSVERPDGSNFTLKIRSTKLEDSAMYFCASSEVWGAETQYFGPGTRLLVL.